Below, one TCR beta chain is given with its context. The antigen is undetermined. Per germline, CDR1 SGHVS and CDR2 FQNEAQ. This CDR3 region has 13 residues. V shed 1 base and J shed 6 bases, with 10 bases lying between them. Using immunoSEQ multiplex PCR, the repertoire was profiled, and TCRdb retains in-frame clones only, with some absent. The sample records 90,000 to 150,000 clones, about 88% being singletons. The record originates from a study of T cell responses to AZD1222 COVID-19 vaccine. Study-level information: Second-dose groups at about 4 or about 12 weeks were pooled. Regarding the study as a whole: Spike-specific TCR breadth and depth rose after two AZD1222 doses. Donors were chiefly white British, with a greater number of females, and clonal diversity was perhaps underestimated.

This receptor was obtained from an adult in good health. This chain links TRBV7-8 with TRBJ2-7; D is undetermined. The sample here was peripheral blood, taken on day 0 of AZD1222 vaccination. The chain's CDR3 is CASSLGLTAEQYF. In DNA, the CDR3 is TGTGCCAGCAGCTTAGGTCTGACCGCCGAGCAGTACTTC. The variable domain in full, completed from reference TRBV7-8 and TRBJ2-7, reads GAGVSQSPRYKVAKRGQDVALRCDPISGHVSLFWYQQALGQGPEFLTYFQNEAQLDKSGLPSDRFFAERPEGSVSTLKIQRTQQEDSAVYLCASSLGLTAEQYFGPGTRLTVT.